This T cell receptor (beta chain) was found in a study of cytomegalovirus exposure and HLA in healthy donors. Findings and caveats of the study: In an earlier analysis, most TCR beta V segments were productive about 87% or about 30% of the time.

The PCR was carried out with 60 Vbeta primers and 13 Jbeta primers. TCRdb keeps only in-frame clones here, not all; method: immunoSEQ multiplex PCR. The table shows roughly 190,000 clones, with 70% to 75% occurring only once. Trimming removed 7 bases at V and 1 base at J, with 13 bases between. Germline lookup yields CDR1 MDHEN and CDR2 SYDVKM. The CDR3 length is 14 residues. About this clone: The antigen remains undetermined.

This TCR was recovered from a man aged 25-45 years in good health and CMV-seropositive. The chain employs TRBV28 and TRBJ1-1, with TRBD1 as a possible D gene (5 bases). Material: PBMCs. This CDR3 is CASTLQGGNTEAFF. DNA for the CDR3: TGTGCCAGCACCCTCCAGGGTGGGAACACTGAAGCTTTCTTT.